These 27 T cell receptor beta chains came from one sample sequenced in a study of T cells in Graves' hyperthyroidism and ophthalmopathy. TCR beta CDR3 sequences were amplified from RNA transcripts. With the HTBI primer set, the TCR CDR3 went through a first round of RT-PCR. TCRdb fed the multiplex PCR reads into MiXCR, producing one record per CDR3 protein. The top ten clones hold about 67% of a sample with 130,000 or so distinct CDR3 sequences, roughly 23% of them seen once. Sequenced material: blood. All receptors come from a woman aged 50 to 65 with Graves' hyperthyroidism that later progressed to Graves' ophthalmopathy.

This clonotype appeared many times. The V call is TRBV20-1, the J call TRBJ2-5, with TRBD1 as a possible D gene (5 bases). Germline CDR1 DFQATT, CDR2 SNEGSKA (reference sequence). With 1 base removed from V and 6 bases from J, the gap between germline ends came to 18 bases. The CDR3 length is 15 residues. The CDR3 sequence is CSARAGQGMTKTQYF. CDR3 in DNA: TGCAGTGCTAGAGCCGGGCAGGGAATGACGAAGACCCAGTACTTC.

This clonotype occurred many times. This rearrangement joins TRBV20-1 to TRBJ1-5, with unresolved D. In germline, CDR1 is DFQATT, CDR2 SNEGSKA (reference sequence). This CDR3 has 12 residues. V dropped 6 bases and J dropped 0 bases, with 6 bases sitting between them. The CDR3 reads CSAVYSNQPQHF. In DNA, the CDR3 is TGCAGTGCCGTATATAGCAATCAGCCCCAGCATTTT.

The chain combines TRBV28 with TRBJ1-5; D ambiguous. CDR1 and CDR2 (germline): MDHEN, SYDVKM. CDR3 length: 16 residues. Deletions cut 5 bases from V and 7 bases from J, with 21 bases between. As DNA, the CDR3 is TGTGCCAGCAGTGACCCTCGCTCGGGTACCGACCAGCCCCAGCATTTT. It translates to CASSDPRSGTDQPQHF. Full variable domain (remainder filled in from reference TRBV28 and TRBJ1-5): DVKVTQSSRYLVKRTGEKVFLECVQDMDHENMFWYRQDPGLGLRLIYFSYDVKMKEKGDIPEGYSVSREKKERFSLILESASTNQTSMYLCASSDPRSGTDQPQHFGDGTRLSIL.

This clonotype turned up a few times. The rearrangement uses TRBV7-9 and TRBJ1-3; D is uncertain. V lost 5 bases to trimming and J lost 0 bases, with 11 bases between them. Germline CDR1 SEHNR, CDR2 FQNEAQ (reference sequence). The CDR3 loop spans 15 amino acids. The CDR3 sequence is CASSPPGNSGNTIYF. CDR3 in DNA: TGTGCCAGCAGCCCTCCCGGAAACTCTGGAAACACCATATATTTT.

The V gene is TRBV3-1, the J gene TRBJ1-1; D is uncertain. The CDR3 is 13 residues long. Germline V lookup: CDR1 LGHDT, CDR2 YNNKEL (reference sequence). Deletions cut 0 bases from V and 5 bases from J, with 7 bases between. The CDR3: CASSQDPGTEAFF. DNA of the CDR3: TGTGCCAGCAGCCAAGATCCGGGGACTGAAGCTTTCTTT.

This clonotype was observed a handful of times. This rearrangement joins TRBV20-1 to TRBJ2-2, with D hard to call. Germline CDR1 and CDR2: DFQATT and SNEGSKA (reference sequence). This CDR3 has 15 residues. V was shortened by 3 bases and J by 6 bases, with 17 bases between the two germline ends. CDR3 in amino acids: CSARAPGVGAGELFF. The CDR3, as DNA: TGCAGTGCTAGGGCCCCGGGCGTTGGGGCCGGGGAGCTGTTTTTT.

This clonotype was counted many times. The gene calls are TRBV20-1 and TRBJ2-3; 8 positions match TRBD1. There are 13 residues in the CDR3. CDR1 is DFQATT and CDR2 is SNEGSKA in the germline V gene (reference sequence). V was clipped by 5 bases and J by 3 bases; unmatched bases: 4. In DNA, the CDR3 is TGCAGTGCTCCCAGGGGGCGAACAGATACGCAGTATTTT. It codes for CSAPRGRTDTQYF.

V usage is TRBV11-2 and J usage is TRBJ1-1, with D perhaps TRBD1 (6 bases). The CDR3 is 14 residues long. The V gene lost 0 bases and the J gene lost 1 base, with 6 bases spanning the gap. Germline values: CDR1 SGHAT, CDR2 FQNNGV. The CDR3 bases are TGTGCCAGCAGCTTAGAGACAGGGAACACTGAAGCTTTCTTT. This encodes CASSLETGNTEAFF.

This clonotype appeared many times. The chain employs TRBV5-1 and TRBJ1-3, with a tentative D call TRBD1 (6 bases). The CDR3 consists of 14 residues. The germline V gene has CDR1 SGHRS and CDR2 YFSETQ. V was clipped by 3 bases and J by 4 bases, with 11 bases between them. The CDR3 loop reads CASSSGTLGNTIYF. Here the CDR3 DNA reads TGCGCCAGCAGCTCCGGGACACTGGGAAACACCATATATTTT. Based on the CDR3 plus reference TRBV5-1 and TRBJ1-3, the full variable domain is KAGVTQTPRYLIKTRGQQVTLSCSPISGHRSVSWYQQTPGQGLQFLFEYFSETQRNKGNFPGRFSGRQFSNSRSEMNVSTLELGDSALYLCASSSGTLGNTIYFGEGSWLTVV.

The chain couples TRBV3-1 to TRBJ2-2, with 9 bases matching TRBD2. The germline V gene encodes CDR1 LGHDT and CDR2 YNNKEL (reference sequence). There are 16 residues in the CDR3. Trimming took 2 bases from V and 6 from J; bases not matched to a gene: 7. The CDR3 DNA sequence: TGTGCCAGCAGCCAAAATGGGGCGGGAGGGCCCGGGGAGCTGTTTTTT. Translating it yields CASSQNGAGGPGELFF. The entire variable domain, with the rest obtained from reference TRBV3-1 and TRBJ2-2, is as follows: DTAVSQTPKYLVTQMGNDKSIKCEQNLGHDTMYWYKQDSKKFLKIMFSYNNKELIINETVPNRFSPKSPDKAHLNLHINSLELGDSAVYFCASSQNGAGGPGELFFGEGSRLTVL.

The sample holds a few counts of this clonotype. This chain joins TRBV2 and TRBJ2-7; weak D call: TRBD2 (5 bases). Trimming took 6 bases from V and 1 from J, leaving 7 bases between them. The CDR3 loop spans 12 amino acids. Germline lookup yields CDR1 SNHLY and CDR2 FYNNEI. The CDR3 loop is CASRRDSYEQYF. CDR3 sequence (DNA): TGTGCCAGCAGACGGGATTCCTACGAGCAGTACTTC.

This clonotype was recorded at least ten times. The chain joins TRBV6-2 or TRBV6-3 to TRBJ2-1; D is ambiguous. Per the germline V gene, CDR1 is MNHEY and CDR2 is SVGEGT. The CDR3 loop spans 14 amino acids. The germline V and J ends were trimmed by 0 bases and 8 bases, with 11 bases remaining between them. DNA of the CDR3: TGTGCCAGCAGTTACTCGAGAGTGGTCCATGAGCAGTTCTTC. Its translation: CASSYSRVVHEQFF.

In this sample, this clonotype turned up many times. The gene calls are TRBV29-1 and TRBJ2-1; no clear D gene. V lost 4 bases, J lost 4 bases, and 8 bases lay in between. The CDR3 runs to 12 residues. Germline V gives CDR1 SQVTM, CDR2 ANQGSEA. CDR3 DNA sequence: TGCAGCGTTGGACAAACATACAATGAGCAGTTCTTC. Its protein is CSVGQTYNEQFF.

In its sample, this clonotype was seen once. The chain employs TRBV27 and TRBJ1-5; the D gene is possibly TRBD1 (5 bases). This CDR3 spans 15 amino acids. Trimming pared 1 base from V and 6 bases from J, leaving 13 bases between. Germline V gene lookup returns CDR1 MNHEY and CDR2 SMNVEV (reference sequence). CDR3 DNA sequence: TGTGCCAGCAGTTTATATGGGGGATCAATTCAGCCCCAGCATTTT. Translating it yields CASSLYGGSIQPQHF.

The sample holds many counts of this clonotype. Written as DNA, the CDR3 is TGTGCCAGCAGCAAGATTTCGTCCGGGAATCAGCCCCAGCATTTT. The encoded protein is CASSKISSGNQPQHF. The chain is built from TRBV28 and TRBJ1-5; D is undetermined. The ends were cut back, 6 bases at V and 4 bases at J, with 16 bases in the middle. CDR1 and CDR2 from the germline V gene are MDHEN and SYDVKM. The CDR3 sequence is 15 residues long.

As regards this clonotype: A junction end diverges from the germline sequence, so it may reflect a read error. The chain recombines TRBV20-1 with TRBJ2-5; unclear D gene. CDR1 is DFQATT, CDR2 SNEGSKA, per germline (reference sequence). The CDR3 is 12 residues long. The CDR3 spells CNARVGQETQYF. The CDR3 DNA sequence: TGCAATGCTAGAGTCGGGCAAGAGACCCAGTACTTC.

This rearrangement joins TRBV14 to TRBJ1-1; no clear D. Looked up from germline, CDR1 is SGHDN and CDR2 is FVKESK. CDR3 length equals 15 residues. V was shortened by 4 bases and J by 7 bases, with 19 bases between the two germline ends. The CDR3 reads CASSPLIPGDGEAFF. In DNA, the CDR3 is TGTGCCAGCAGCCCTCTGATTCCGGGAGACGGTGAAGCTTTCTTT.

This clonotype was detected many times. The chain employs TRBV5-1 and TRBJ2-7; TRBD2 matches 10 bases. CDR3 length equals 17 residues. V gave up 3 bases and J gave up 4 bases; unmatched junction bases: 13. CDR1 and CDR2 from the germline V gene are SGHRS and YFSETQ. CDR3: CASSSTTLAGVIYEQYF. For the CDR3, the DNA is TGCGCCAGCAGCTCGACCACTCTAGCGGGAGTCATTTACGAGCAGTACTTC.

This clonotype was observed many times. The chain combines TRBV5-1 with TRBJ2-5, with no clear D. The CDR3 covers 17 residues. Trimming took off 0 bases at V and 3 bases at J, with 18 bases between the two ends. Germline V CDR1 and CDR2: SGHRS, YFSETQ. The CDR3 DNA follows: TGCGCCAGCAGCTTGGCCAGAGCTAGTATTCATGAAGAGACCCAGTACTTC. Translation gives CASSLARASIHEETQYF.

Ten or more counts support this clonotype. V is TRBV5-6 and J is TRBJ2-5; D perhaps matches TRBD1 (5 bases). CDR1 SGHDT and CDR2 YYEEEE come from the germline V gene. This CDR3 is 13 amino acids long. Trimming left V 4 bases short and J 5 bases short, with 12 bases between. CDR3: CASSQPRAETQYF. CDR3 sequence (DNA): TGTGCCAGCAGCCAGCCCAGGGCGGAGACCCAGTACTTC.

There are many counts of this clonotype. The chain carries TRBV5-1 and TRBJ2-3; D assignment may be TRBD1 or TRBD2 (7 bases each). The CDR3 loop spans 15 amino acids. Per the germline V gene, CDR1 is SGHRS and CDR2 is YFSETQ. The V end lost 0 bases, the J end lost 5 bases, and 13 bases lay between the germline ends. For the CDR3, the DNA is TGCGCCAGCAGCTTGGCCAGGGGGAGGGGAGATACGCAGTATTTT. Its protein is CASSLARGRGDTQYF.

The chain uses TRBV25-1 and TRBJ1-2, with TRBD1 as a possible D gene (5 bases). The CDR3 has 14 amino acids. Germline CDR1 reads MGHDK; CDR2 reads SYGVNS. V dropped 2 bases and J dropped 4 bases, with 11 bases sitting between them. CDR3: CASSESGAPYGYTF. The CDR3 nucleotides read TGTGCCAGCAGTGAAAGTGGGGCCCCCTATGGCTACACCTTC.

This clonotype has ten or more counts. The chain has TRBV6-1 and TRBJ2-1, with a possible D match to TRBD2 (6 bases). Germline lookup yields CDR1 MNHNS and CDR2 SASEGT. The ends were cut back, 7 bases at V and 3 bases at J, with 16 bases in the middle. CDR3 size: 15 residues. The CDR3 reads CASTPRESVYNEQFF. Here the CDR3 DNA reads TGTGCCAGCACGCCCCGGGAGTCCGTCTACAATGAGCAGTTCTTC.

This clonotype was seen at least ten times. The chain couples TRBV18 to TRBJ2-7; the D gene is possibly TRBD2 (5 bases). From germline, CDR1 is KGHSH and CDR2 LQKENI. V was trimmed by 2 bases and J by 2 bases, leaving 7 bases between them. The CDR3 sequence is 13 residues long. CDR3 nucleotide sequence: TGTGCCAGCTCACCAAGCGGAACCTACGAGCAGTACTTC. Residues: CASSPSGTYEQYF.

About this clonotype: At one boundary the junction diverges from the germline segment, which might be a read error. This chain links TRBV14 with TRBJ1-6, with D maybe TRBD1 (5 bases). This CDR3 comprises 15 residues. Per germline, CDR1 SGHDN and CDR2 FVKESK. CDR3 residues: CASSPRDSYNSPLHF. The CDR3 DNA is TGTGCCAGCAGCCCCCGGGACTCCTATAATTCACCCCTCCACTTC.

The V and J genes are TRBV30 and TRBJ1-1; D possibly corresponds to TRBD1 (5 bases). Germline V gives CDR1 GTSNPN, CDR2 SVGIG (reference sequence). Deletions cut 3 bases from V and 3 bases from J, with 11 bases between. The CDR3 consists of 13 residues. The chain's CDR3 is CAWSARGDTEAFF. The DNA of the CDR3 is TGTGCCTGGAGCGCCCGGGGGGACACTGAAGCTTTCTTT.

This clonotype came up many times. The rearrangement joins TRBV30 to TRBJ2-7; D assignment may be TRBD1 or TRBD2 (6 bases each). Germline CDR1 reads GTSNPN; CDR2 reads SVGIG (reference sequence). This CDR3 region has 12 residues. Trimming removed 0 bases from V and 6 bases from J, with 9 bases in between. The CDR3 region is CAWSVRGREQYF. DNA of the CDR3: TGTGCCTGGAGTGTACGGGGGCGCGAGCAGTACTTC.